This T cell receptor (beta chain) was recorded in a study of CD8 T cells in Susac syndrome. TCR beta was sequenced from blood CD8+ and CD4+ T cells. CDR3 length: 15 amino acids. Trimming took 1 base from V and 1 from J, leaving 11 bases between them. In germline, CDR1 is SNHLY, CDR2 FYNNEI. When the RNA was reverse transcribed, random hexamers were used with an input of 0.5 to 1 ug. TCRdb re-derived calls from the immunoSEQ multiplex PCR reads in MiXCR, one entry per CDR3 protein. The sample records 130,000 or so distinct CDR3 sequences, 75% to 90% being singletons. The receptor comes from a human donor with multiple sclerosis. V gene TRBV2 combines with J gene TRBJ2-7, with D possibly matching TRBD1 (5 bases). The sequenced material came from CD8+ T cells from PBMCs. CDR3 sequence: CASSEERGLSYEQYF. CDR3 nucleotide sequence: TGTGCCAGCAGTGAAGAAAGGGGTTTATCCTACGAGCAGTACTTC.